These 10 T cell receptor beta chains were all obtained from the same sample, sequenced in a study of blood T cells in healthy people across ages. A J-beta primer mix and a sample-barcoded 5' primer were used in a second PCR of roughly 7 to 12 cycles. TCRdb independently ran MiXCR on the 5' RACE reads; one entry per CDR3 protein. Among over 600,000 distinct CDR3 sequences, just over 55% were seen once, and the ten largest hold roughly 26%. The sample consisted of blood. The receptor set was obtained from a man in his forties or fifties in good health.

This chain joins TRBV6-2 or TRBV6-3 and TRBJ1-6; no reliable D call. CDR3 length equals 11 residues. Trimming pared 7 bases from V and 7 bases from J, leaving 5 bases between. Germline V CDR1 and CDR2: MNHEY, SVGEGT. CDR3 residues: CASTTNSPLHF. In DNA, the CDR3 is TGTGCCAGCACTACGAATTCACCCCTCCACTTT.

The rearrangement uses TRBV2 and TRBJ2-1; D remains unclear. There are 12 residues in the CDR3. CDR1 SNHLY and CDR2 FYNNEI come from the germline V gene. Between the trimmed V and J ends, which lost 2 bases and 8 bases, there was a span of 7 bases. The CDR3 reads CASSEQTDEQFF. CDR3 DNA: TGTGCCAGCAGTGAACAAACGGATGAGCAGTTCTTC.

Notes on this clonotype: Compared with germline, one end of the junction differs, possibly owing to a read error. V usage is TRBV5-1 and J usage is TRBJ2-5; TRBD1 aligns across 9 bases. Per the germline V gene, CDR1 is SGHRS and CDR2 is YFSETQ. The CDR3 runs 16 residues. CDR3: CASNLSSGQGSQTQYF. CDR3 bases: TGCGCCAGCAACTTGAGTTCGGGACAGGGATCTCAGACCCAGTACTTC.

V gene TRBV20-1 combines with J gene TRBJ2-7; the match to TRBD1 covers 8 bases. The V gene end was trimmed by 5 bases and the J gene end by 6 bases; junction bases not matched to a gene: 9. Per germline, CDR1 DFQATT and CDR2 SNEGSKA (reference sequence). The CDR3 runs to 13 residues. CDR3 sequence: CSAQDRVMGEQYF. The CDR3 DNA reads TGCAGTGCTCAGGACAGGGTGATGGGCGAGCAGTACTTC.

The J gene is TRBJ2-1, the V gene TRBV18, with TRBD2 identical over 14 bases. Unmatched junction bases numbered 6, after V lost 4 bases and J lost 7 bases. Germline V gene lookup returns CDR1 KGHSH and CDR2 LQKENI. This CDR3 region has 16 residues. This chain's CDR3 is CASSLRLAGGRNEQFF. The CDR3 nucleotides are TGTGCCAGCTCACTCCGACTAGCGGGAGGGCGGAATGAGCAGTTCTTC.

The V gene is TRBV2, the J gene TRBJ2-7; no clear D. V was trimmed by 6 bases and J by 3 bases, leaving 6 bases between them. This CDR3 comprises 11 residues. Germline V CDR1 and CDR2: SNHLY, FYNNEI. The CDR3 loop is CASSNFYEQYF. The CDR3 DNA reads as TGTGCCAGCAGCAATTTCTACGAGCAGTACTTC.

This clonotype occurred once. This chain uses TRBV20-1 with TRBJ2-1, with 8 bases that match TRBD2. The J call could be wrong; TRBJ2-7 is a better fit for the DNA end. The CDR3 runs 17 residues. Germline values: CDR1 DFQATT, CDR2 SNEGSKA (reference sequence). CDR3: CSARDPQSGSSYNEQYF. The CDR3 bases are TGCAGTGCTAGAGATCCCCAGAGCGGGAGCTCCTACAATGAGCAGTACTTC.

A remark on this clonotype: One junction end disagrees with the germline gene, perhaps due to a read error. V is TRBV4-1 and J is TRBJ2-3, with no clear D. Germline CDR1 is MGHRA and CDR2 is YSYEKL. CDR3 size: 12 residues. The DNA of the CDR3 is TGCGCCAGCAGCAAAGACACAGATACGCAGTATTTT. As protein: CASSKDTDTQYF.

This clonotype was recorded a few times. The rearrangement joins TRBV29-1 to TRBJ1-2; 7 nucleotides align to TRBD1. Losses at the gene ends were 7 bases for V and 0 bases for J; bases not matched to a gene: 8. Germline loops: CDR1 SQVTM, CDR2 ANQGSEA. This CDR3 contains 14 residues. The CDR3 DNA is TGCAGCGCTGGACAGGCCACATCTAACTATGGCTACACCTTC. Amino acids: CSAGQATSNYGYTF.

This chain connects TRBV20-1 to TRBJ2-1; 8 positions match TRBD2. The trim removed 1 base at V and 1 base at J, leaving 9 bases unmatched. Germline CDR1 and CDR2: DFQATT and SNEGSKA (reference sequence). This CDR3 has 17 residues. CDR3 sequence: CSARGSGSPGSYNEQFF. CDR3 in DNA: TGCAGTGCTAGAGGAAGCGGGAGTCCGGGTTCCTACAATGAGCAGTTCTTC.